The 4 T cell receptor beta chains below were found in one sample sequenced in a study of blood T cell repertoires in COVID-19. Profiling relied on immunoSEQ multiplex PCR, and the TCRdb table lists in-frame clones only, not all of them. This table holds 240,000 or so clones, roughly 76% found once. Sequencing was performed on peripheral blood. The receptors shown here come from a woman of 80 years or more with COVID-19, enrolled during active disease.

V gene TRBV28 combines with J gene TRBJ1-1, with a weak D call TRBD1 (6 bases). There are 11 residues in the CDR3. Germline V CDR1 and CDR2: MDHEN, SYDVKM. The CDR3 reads CIARGNTEAFF. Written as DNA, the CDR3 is TGTATAGCCAGGGGGAACACTGAAGCTTTCTTT.

CDR3 in amino acids: CSVGGQGDSPLHF. CDR3 coding DNA: TGCAGCGTTGGGGGGCAGGGGGATTCACCCCTCCACTTT. This chain uses TRBV29-1 with TRBJ1-6; TRBD1 agrees at 7 bases. The germline V gene encodes CDR1 SQVTM and CDR2 ANQGSEA. V lost 4 bases and J lost 8; bases outside the gene matches: 5. The CDR3 runs 13 residues.

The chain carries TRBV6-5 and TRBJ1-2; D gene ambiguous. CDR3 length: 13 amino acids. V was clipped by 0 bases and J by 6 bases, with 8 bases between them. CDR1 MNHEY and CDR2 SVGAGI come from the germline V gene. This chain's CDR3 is CASSYSLRDGYTF. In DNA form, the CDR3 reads TGTGCCAGCAGTTACTCCCTGAGGGATGGCTACACCTTC.

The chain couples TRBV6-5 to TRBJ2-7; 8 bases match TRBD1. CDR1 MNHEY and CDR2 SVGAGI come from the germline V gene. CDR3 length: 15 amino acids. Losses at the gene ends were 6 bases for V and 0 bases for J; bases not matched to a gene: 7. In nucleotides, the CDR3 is TGTGCCAGCAGCTACGACAGGGGAAGCTCCTACGAGCAGTACTTC. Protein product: CASSYDRGSSYEQYF.